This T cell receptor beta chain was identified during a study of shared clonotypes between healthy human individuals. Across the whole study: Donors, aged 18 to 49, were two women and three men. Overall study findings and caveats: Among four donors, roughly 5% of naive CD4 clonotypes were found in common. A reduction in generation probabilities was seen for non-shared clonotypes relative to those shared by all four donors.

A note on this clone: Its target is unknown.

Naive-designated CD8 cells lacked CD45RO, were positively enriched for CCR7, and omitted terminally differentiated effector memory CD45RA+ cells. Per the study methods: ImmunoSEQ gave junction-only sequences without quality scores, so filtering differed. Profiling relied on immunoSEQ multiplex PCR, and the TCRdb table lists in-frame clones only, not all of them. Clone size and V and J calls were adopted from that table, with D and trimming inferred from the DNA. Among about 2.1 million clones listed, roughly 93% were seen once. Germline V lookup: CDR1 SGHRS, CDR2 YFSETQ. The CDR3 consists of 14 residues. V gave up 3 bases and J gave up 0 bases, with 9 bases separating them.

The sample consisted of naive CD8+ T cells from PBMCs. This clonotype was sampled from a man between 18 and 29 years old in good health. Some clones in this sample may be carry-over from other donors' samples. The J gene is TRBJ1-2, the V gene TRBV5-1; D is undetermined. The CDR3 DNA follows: TGCGCCAGCAGCTCGGGCCCTTCTAACTATGGCTACACCTTC. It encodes CASSSGPSNYGYTF.